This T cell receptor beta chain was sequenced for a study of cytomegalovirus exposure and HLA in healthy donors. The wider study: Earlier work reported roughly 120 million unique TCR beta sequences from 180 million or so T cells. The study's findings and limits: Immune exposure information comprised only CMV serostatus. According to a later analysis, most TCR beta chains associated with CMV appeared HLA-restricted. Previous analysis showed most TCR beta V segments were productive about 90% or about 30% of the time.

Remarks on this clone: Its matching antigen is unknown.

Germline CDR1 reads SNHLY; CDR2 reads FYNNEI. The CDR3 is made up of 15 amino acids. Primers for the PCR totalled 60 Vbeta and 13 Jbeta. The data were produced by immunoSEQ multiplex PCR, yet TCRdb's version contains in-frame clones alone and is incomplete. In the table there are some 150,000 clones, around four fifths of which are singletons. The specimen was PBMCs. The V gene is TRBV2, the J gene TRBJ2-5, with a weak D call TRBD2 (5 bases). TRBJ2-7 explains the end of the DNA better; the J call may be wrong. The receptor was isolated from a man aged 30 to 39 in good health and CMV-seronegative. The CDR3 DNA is TGTGCCAGCATGGTACGGGATATAGGTTCCTACGAGCAGTACTTC. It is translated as CASMVRDIGSYEQYF.